A single sample gave rise to the 26 T cell receptor beta chains below, sequenced in a study of T cell responses to AZD1222 COVID-19 vaccine. Some clones are missing from TCRdb's copy, which holds only in-frame ones; the method was immunoSEQ multiplex PCR. The table records roughly 70,000 clones, approximately 92% of them present only once. This material consisted of peripheral blood, taken 28 days after the second AZD1222 dose. All receptors derive from an adult who received the AZD1222 COVID-19 vaccine.

This chain uses TRBV2 with TRBJ1-2, with 8 bases aligning to TRBD1. Per germline, CDR1 SNHLY and CDR2 FYNNEI. V lost 7 bases, J lost 2 bases, and 9 bases stayed unmatched. CDR3 length: 15 amino acids. CDR3 DNA sequence: TGTGCCAGCAACCGCCAGGGGGCGCCGAACTATGGCTACACCTTC. Translation gives CASNRQGAPNYGYTF.

This sequence joins TRBV19 and TRBJ2-7, with 9 bases lining up with TRBD1. From germline, CDR1 is LNHDA and CDR2 SQIVND (reference sequence). The junction had 4 bases not matched to a gene; V was cut back by 4 bases and J by 0 bases. The CDR3 runs to 15 residues. The CDR3 loop is CASSTGTGYSYEQYF. The CDR3 DNA reads as TGTGCCAGTAGTACCGGGACAGGGTACTCCTACGAGCAGTACTTC.

The J gene is TRBJ2-3, the V gene TRBV18; the match to TRBD2 covers 9 bases. Germline CDR1 and CDR2: KGHSH and LQKENI. The trim removed 2 bases at V and 3 bases at J, leaving 6 bases unmatched. The length of the CDR3 is 16 residues. The CDR3 nucleotides are TGTGCCAGCTCACCAATCCCCAGCGGGGGGACAGATACGCAGTATTTT. This gives the protein CASSPIPSGGTDTQYF.

J is TRBJ1-1 and V is TRBV5-4, with D tentatively TRBD1 (5 bases). V was trimmed by 4 bases and J by 1 base, leaving 17 bases between them. This CDR3 contains 16 residues. The germline V gene has CDR1 SGHNT and CDR2 YYREEE (reference sequence). The DNA of the CDR3 is TGTGCCAGCAGCGGAACGGGGGATACAGGGAACACTGAAGCTTTCTTT. Amino acid sequence: CASSGTGDTGNTEAFF.

V gene TRBV6-2 or TRBV6-3 combines with J gene TRBJ2-2, with 10 bases aligning to TRBD1. The CDR3 length is 16 residues. Germline CDR1 MNHEY, CDR2 SVGEGT. The V and J ends lost 5 bases and 4 bases, in that order; junction bases with no gene match: 7. This CDR3 is CASSHNGDRGTGELFF. CDR3 nucleotide sequence: TGTGCCAGCAGTCACAACGGGGACAGGGGCACCGGGGAGCTGTTTTTT.

In its sample, this clone was seen a few times. The J gene is TRBJ1-2, the V gene TRBV30; the match to TRBD1 covers 9 bases. Germline CDR1 and CDR2: GTSNPN and SVGIG (reference sequence). V was pared by 3 bases and J by 3 bases, with 20 bases of the junction left unmatched. This CDR3 is 19 amino acids long. The CDR3 region has the DNA TGTGCCTGGAGCGCGCCGATACCCGGGACAGGGACAGTCCACTATGGCTACACCTTC. Its protein is CAWSAPIPGTGTVHYGYTF. Together with reference TRBV30 and TRBJ1-2, the CDR3 gives the full variable domain: SQTIHQWPATLVQPVGSPLSLECTVEGTSNPNLYWYRQAAGRGLQLLFYSVGIGQISSEVPQNLSASRPQDRQFILSSKKLLLSDSGFYLCAWSAPIPGTGTVHYGYTFGSGTRLTVV.

J is TRBJ2-1 and V is TRBV12-3 or TRBV12-4; D gene unclear. Trimming left V 6 bases short and J 7 bases short, with 10 bases between. The CDR3 has 12 amino acids. The CDR3 spells CASSPARNEQFF. In nucleotides, the CDR3 is TGTGCCAGCAGCCCTGCGAGGAATGAGCAGTTCTTC.

CDR3 in amino acids: CASSHGSPDLYEQYF. For the CDR3, the DNA is TGTGCCAGCAGTCACGGTTCCCCCGACTTATACGAGCAGTACTTC. The V gene is TRBV27, the J gene TRBJ2-7; D gene unclear. V was cut by 5 bases and J by 4 bases, with 18 bases left in between. The CDR3 runs 15 residues. Germline V gene data show CDR1 as MNHEY and CDR2 as SMNVEV (reference sequence).

This chain links TRBV6-5 with TRBJ2-3; 9 bases are shared with TRBD1. CDR1 is MNHEY, CDR2 SVGAGI, per germline. This CDR3 region has 15 residues. With 7 bases clipped from V and 1 base from J, the junction kept 6 bases outside the gene matches. The chain's CDR3 is CASKRTGAGTDTQYF. The DNA of the CDR3 is TGTGCCAGCAAACGGACAGGGGCAGGCACAGATACGCAGTATTTT.

The CDR3 here is CASSPLDRRSGGYTF. CDR3 DNA sequence: TGTGCCAGCTCACCACTGGACAGGAGAAGTGGGGGCTACACCTTC. This rearrangement joins TRBV18 to TRBJ1-2; 7 bases agree with TRBD1. Per the germline V gene, CDR1 is KGHSH and CDR2 is LQKENI. V gave up 1 base and J gave up 8 bases; unmatched junction bases: 10. The CDR3 contains 15 residues.

The V gene is TRBV19, the J gene TRBJ1-6, with TRBD1 matching over 7 bases. The J segment lost 9 bases and the V segment lost 9 bases, leaving 8 bases of the junction unmatched. Germline V gene sequence: CDR1 LNHDA, CDR2 SQIVND (reference sequence). The CDR3 runs 13 residues. CDR3 region: CASSDDRASPLHF. The DNA of the CDR3 is TGTGCCAGCTCGGACGACAGGGCTTCACCCCTCCACTTT.

This clone showed up just a few times. The V gene is TRBV27, the J gene TRBJ2-2; the D gene is possibly TRBD2 (5 bases). The germline V and J ends were trimmed by 5 bases and 1 base, with 5 bases remaining between them. The CDR3 has 13 amino acids. Germline V lookup: CDR1 MNHEY, CDR2 SMNVEV (reference sequence). The CDR3 DNA follows: TGTGCCAGCAGTAGCGGGAACACCGGGGAGCTGTTTTTT. Amino acids: CASSSGNTGELFF.

This clone came up once. The rearrangement joins TRBV6-2 or TRBV6-3 to TRBJ2-1; D unresolved. There are 13 residues in the CDR3. V lost 2 bases, J lost 0 bases, and 2 bases lay in between. Germline assignment: CDR1 MNHEY and CDR2 SVGEGT. In DNA, the CDR3 is TGTGCCAGCAGTTACGACTCCTACAATGAGCAGTTCTTC. Translating gives CASSYDSYNEQFF.

This clone occurred a few times. This chain connects TRBV30 to TRBJ1-6; D uncertain. CDR3 length: 18 residues. Looked up from germline, CDR1 is GTSNPN and CDR2 is SVGIG (reference sequence). V dropped 4 bases and J dropped 9 bases, with 28 bases sitting between them. CDR3 region: CAWMGVRSLSQFVSPLHF. CDR3 DNA sequence: TGTGCCTGGATGGGTGTCAGGAGCCTCTCCCAGTTCGTTTCACCCCTCCACTTT.

The V call is TRBV27, the J call TRBJ1-1; 7 nucleotides line up with TRBD1. The CDR3 is 15 amino acids. V dropped 6 bases and J dropped 2; count of bases not matched to a gene: 9. Germline V lookup: CDR1 MNHEY, CDR2 SMNVEV (reference sequence). The CDR3 DNA reads TGTGCCAGCAGCGCCGGGGGAGGGGGCAACACTGAAGCTTTCTTT. It translates to CASSAGGGGNTEAFF.

The rearrangement joins TRBV5-1 to TRBJ1-1; D not certain. Germline V gene data show CDR1 as SGHRS and CDR2 as YFSETQ. CDR3 size: 13 residues. Trimming stripped 5 bases from V and 1 base from J, with 9 bases between. CDR3 protein: CASRPTSNTEAFF. CDR3 DNA sequence: TGCGCCAGCAGGCCGACATCGAACACTGAAGCTTTCTTT. The full variable domain, with the rest looked up from reference TRBV5-1 and TRBJ1-1, is KAGVTQTPRYLIKTRGQQVTLSCSPISGHRSVSWYQQTPGQGLQFLFEYFSETQRNKGNFPGRFSGRQFSNSRSEMNVSTLELGDSALYLCASRPTSNTEAFFGQGTRLTVV.

The chain carries TRBV5-1 and TRBJ1-3, with D possibly TRBD1 on 5 matching bases. V gave up 1 base and J gave up 0 bases, with 11 bases separating them. Looked up from germline, CDR1 is SGHRS and CDR2 is YFSETQ. The CDR3 consists of 16 residues. This chain's CDR3 is CASSLTGLTSGNTIYF. CDR3 DNA: TGCGCCAGCAGCTTGACAGGTCTTACCTCTGGAAACACCATATATTTT.

V gene TRBV30 combines with J gene TRBJ1-1; 7 bases line up with TRBD1. The CDR3 length is 13 residues. The germline gives CDR1 GTSNPN, CDR2 SVGIG (reference sequence). After removal of 3 bases from V and 4 bases from J, the junction contained 5 bases not matched to a gene. The CDR3 DNA follows: TGTGCCTGGAGCCATGACAGGGCCACTGAAGCTTTCTTT. It codes for CAWSHDRATEAFF. Full variable domain (missing parts from reference TRBV30 and TRBJ1-1): SQTIHQWPATLVQPVGSPLSLECTVEGTSNPNLYWYRQAAGRGLQLLFYSVGIGQISSEVPQNLSASRPQDRQFILSSKKLLLSDSGFYLCAWSHDRATEAFFGQGTRLTVV.

The J gene is TRBJ2-1, the V gene TRBV7-3; no clear D gene. Germline V gene data show CDR1 as SGHTA and CDR2 as FQGTGA. V was shortened by 1 base and J by 1 base, with 2 bases between the two germline ends. The CDR3 length is 13 residues. The CDR3 region is CASSLMSYNEQFF. The CDR3 DNA follows: TGTGCCAGCAGCTTAATGTCCTACAATGAGCAGTTCTTC. The whole variable domain, remainder taken from reference TRBV7-3 and TRBJ2-1, is GAGVSQTPSNKVTEKGKYVELRCDPISGHTALYWYRQSLGQGPEFLIYFQGTGAADDSGLPNDRFFAVRPEGSVSTLKIQRTERGDSAVYLCASSLMSYNEQFFGPGTRLTVL.

The chain couples TRBV19 to TRBJ2-7; 11 bases are a match to TRBD1. CDR3 length: 15 amino acids. Trimming cost V 5 bases and J 3 bases; bases outside gene matches: 6. CDR1 LNHDA and CDR2 SQIVND come from the germline V gene (reference sequence). CDR3 loop: CASSQGQGVGYEQYF. The CDR3 DNA sequence: TGTGCCAGTAGTCAGGGACAGGGGGTCGGCTACGAGCAGTACTTC.

This CDR3 is CASSFWGGPQETQYF. DNA of the CDR3: TGTGCCAGCAGCTTTTGGGGAGGACCCCAAGAGACCCAGTACTTC. The chain recombines TRBV11-2 with TRBJ2-5, with D possibly being TRBD2 (6 bases). V gave up 3 bases and J gave up 1 base, with 12 bases separating them. The CDR3 is 15 amino acids. The germline V gene encodes CDR1 SGHAT and CDR2 FQNNGV.

DNA for the CDR3: TGTGCCAGCAGCTTCCGGGGACAGTTCTACGAGCAGTACTTC. Translating it yields CASSFRGQFYEQYF. This rearrangement joins TRBV7-2 to TRBJ2-7; 7 bases fit TRBD1. With 3 bases clipped from V and 3 bases from J, the junction kept 5 bases outside the gene matches. CDR1 is SGHTA, CDR2 FQGNSA, per germline. This CDR3 has 14 amino acids. The variable domain in full, completed from reference TRBV7-2 and TRBJ2-7, reads GAGVSQSPSNKVTEKGKDVELRCDPISGHTALYWYRQSLGQGLEFLIYFQGNSAPDKSGLPSDRFSAERTGGSVSTLTIQRTQQEDSAVYLCASSFRGQFYEQYFGPGTRLTVT.

V gene TRBV12-3 or TRBV12-4 combines with J gene TRBJ1-2, with D possibly matching TRBD1 (5 bases). Trimming stripped 8 bases from V and 0 bases from J, with 10 bases between. This CDR3 contains 13 residues. The CDR3 nucleotides read TGTGCCAGCCGGGGGGATACTAACTATGGCTACACCTTC. As protein: CASRGDTNYGYTF.

J is TRBJ1-2 and V is TRBV5-1; unclear D gene. Trimming stripped 4 bases from V and 0 bases from J, with 10 bases between. Germline CDR1 and CDR2: SGHRS and YFSETQ. This CDR3 is built from 14 residues. Here the CDR3 reads CASSPPTANYGYTF. In DNA, the CDR3 is TGCGCCAGCAGCCCTCCAACAGCTAACTATGGCTACACCTTC.

The chain combines TRBV7-8 with TRBJ1-5, with 9 bases lining up with TRBD1. Germline CDR1 SGHVS, CDR2 FQNEAQ. This CDR3 is built from 16 residues. With V trimmed by 2 bases and J by 5 bases, 7 bases remained unmatched. The chain's CDR3 is CASSLRGQGKDQPQHF. CDR3 nucleotide sequence: TGTGCCAGCAGCTTAAGAGGACAGGGGAAGGATCAGCCCCAGCATTTT.

This chain links TRBV18 with TRBJ1-4; D unresolved. The V end lost 1 base, the J end lost 0 bases, and 9 bases lay between the germline ends. Germline V gene data show CDR1 as KGHSH and CDR2 as LQKENI. CDR3 length: 16 residues. CDR3 sequence (DNA): TGTGCCAGCTCACCACTGGGGTTCGCAACTAATGAAAAACTGTTTTTT. This codes for CASSPLGFATNEKLFF.